The 14 T cell receptor beta chains below come from one sample, sequenced in a study of graft-versus-host responses after intestinal transplantation. Assay: immunoSEQ multiplex PCR; the TCRdb copy retains only in-frame clones and omits some. The sample lists under 140,000 clones, around 95% seen once, with 0.5% to 0.6% in the top ten. These receptors have no known antigen. This specimen consisted of unstimulated CD8+ T cells sorted from spleen or lymph node cells, obtained before intestinal transplant. These receptors were taken from a human donor who received an intestinal transplant.

The CDR3: CASGLVPGAGELFF. The CDR3 DNA follows: TGTGCTAGTGGTTTGGTACCAGGGGCCGGGGAGCTGTTTTTT. The V and J genes are TRBV12-5 and TRBJ2-2; D may be TRBD1 (6 bases). V shed 0 bases and J shed 6 bases, with 8 bases lying between them. Germline lookup yields CDR1 LGHNT and CDR2 FRNRAP. CDR3 length: 14 residues.

The genes are TRBV5-1 and TRBJ1-1; D gene uncertain. Trimming took off 0 bases at V and 3 bases at J, with 9 bases between the two ends. Germline V gene data show CDR1 as SGHRS and CDR2 as YFSETQ. There are 14 residues in the CDR3. The CDR3 here is CASSLVRRDTEAFF. The CDR3 DNA reads TGCGCCAGCAGCTTGGTTAGACGGGACACTGAAGCTTTCTTT.

CDR3 protein: CASIDPRGGYTF. The CDR3 coding sequence is TGTGCCAGCATCGATCCGCGCGGGGGCTACACCTTC. The chain employs TRBV27 and TRBJ1-2; D unresolved. The CDR3 runs to 12 residues. V lost 7 bases and J lost 8, with 14 bases in between. Germline-derived CDR1 and CDR2 are MNHEY and SMNVEV (reference sequence).

This clone was observed a single time. V is TRBV4-2 and J is TRBJ2-3; the D is unclear. This CDR3 region has 13 residues. With 4 bases removed from V and 0 bases from J, the gap between germline ends came to 5 bases. Germline V CDR1 and CDR2: LGHNA, YNFKEQ. The CDR3 sequence is CASSRYSTDTQYF. CDR3 sequence (DNA): TGTGCCAGCAGCCGGTATAGCACAGATACGCAGTATTTT.

The chain carries TRBV27 and TRBJ2-6; the match to TRBD2 covers 8 bases. Germline values: CDR1 MNHEY, CDR2 SMNVEV (reference sequence). J gave up 0 bases and V 8 bases, and 12 bases lay outside the gene matches. The CDR3 is made up of 18 amino acids. This chain's CDR3 is CASGLRRGANSGANVLTF. CDR3 in DNA: TGTGCCAGCGGGTTGAGGCGGGGGGCTAACTCTGGGGCCAACGTCCTGACTTTC.

This clone was seen a single time. The V gene is TRBV19, the J gene TRBJ2-1; 7 nucleotides agree with TRBD2. The CDR3 spans 16 residues. CDR1 is LNHDA and CDR2 is SQIVND in the germline V gene (reference sequence). The V segment lost 4 bases and the J segment 0 bases; nucleotides outside the gene matches: 6. The CDR3 DNA reads TGTGCCAGTAGTACCTCGCGGGGGAGCTCCTACAATGAGCAGTTCTTC. The encoded protein is CASSTSRGSSYNEQFF.

CDR3 protein: CASSPEGQGWYEQYF. The CDR3 DNA follows: TGCGCCAGCAGCCCGGAAGGACAGGGTTGGTACGAGCAGTACTTC. The J gene is TRBJ2-7, the V gene TRBV5-1; 8 bases line up with TRBD1. Germline V gene data show CDR1 as SGHRS and CDR2 as YFSETQ. This CDR3 spans 15 amino acids. Unmatched junction bases numbered 10, after V lost 4 bases and J lost 4 bases.

This chain joins TRBV19 and TRBJ2-3, with 16 bases that match TRBD2. The CDR3 is made up of 20 amino acids. After removal of 0 bases from V and 2 bases from J, the junction contained 8 bases not matched to a gene. Germline-derived CDR1 and CDR2 are LNHDA and SQIVND (reference sequence). The CDR3 DNA reads TGTGCCAGTAGTATAGATTCCTCCGGGACTAGCGGGAGGGCCACAGATACGCAGTATTTT. It specifies CASSIDSSGTSGRATDTQYF. The whole variable domain, filled in from reference TRBV19 and TRBJ2-3, reads DGGITQSPKYLFRKEGQNVTLSCEQNLNHDAMYWYRQDPGQGLRLIYYSQIVNDFQKGDIAEGYSVSREKKESFPLTVTSAQKNPTAFYLCASSIDSSGTSGRATDTQYFGPGTRLTVL.

The rearrangement links TRBV29-1 to TRBJ1-3; no definite D call. The V end was cut by 4 bases, the J end by 0 bases, with 4 bases between. This CDR3 has 12 amino acids. In germline, CDR1 is SQVTM, CDR2 ANQGSEA. CDR3 nucleotides: TGCAGCGTTGTAGTCTCTGGAAACACCATATATTTT. The encoded protein is CSVVVSGNTIYF.

This rearrangement joins TRBV29-1 to TRBJ2-7; 10 bases line up with TRBD1. V trimming: 7 bases; J trimming: 1 base; junction bases outside the gene matches: 4. The CDR3 has 13 residues. Germline V CDR1 and CDR2: SQVTM, ANQGSEA. CDR3 in amino acids: CSGRQGASYEQYF. The CDR3 DNA is TGCAGCGGACGACAGGGGGCTTCCTACGAGCAGTACTTC.

V gene TRBV6-1 combines with J gene TRBJ1-2; weak D call: TRBD1 (5 bases). The CDR3 totals 13 residues. Trimming pared 7 bases from V and 1 base from J, leaving 10 bases between. CDR1 and CDR2 from the germline V gene are MNHNS and SASEGT. The CDR3 sequence: CASNRGFNYGYTF. CDR3 coding DNA: TGTGCCAGCAATAGGGGTTTTAACTATGGCTACACCTTC.

V gene TRBV6-1 combines with J gene TRBJ2-7; the D is unclear. With 8 bases removed from V and 2 bases from J, the gap between germline ends came to 10 bases. CDR1 and CDR2 (germline): MNHNS, SASEGT. The CDR3 covers 12 residues. CDR3 region: CASGRRPYEQYF. CDR3 DNA: TGTGCCAGCGGGCGGCGCCCCTACGAGCAGTACTTC.

V is TRBV5-4 and J is TRBJ2-5; D not certain. Per the germline V gene, CDR1 is SGHNT and CDR2 is YYREEE (reference sequence). This CDR3 is 12 amino acids long. Trimming took off 2 bases at V and 5 bases at J, with 7 bases between the two ends. As DNA, the CDR3 is TGTGCCAGCAGCTTTTTGTCGGAGACCCAGTACTTC. Encoded protein: CASSFLSETQYF.

The chain employs TRBV7-9 and TRBJ1-3, with 12 nucleotides matching TRBD1. With V trimmed by 6 bases and J by 4 bases, 16 bases remained unmatched. The CDR3 spans 19 residues. Per the germline V gene, CDR1 is SEHNR and CDR2 is FQNEAQ (reference sequence). The CDR3 DNA sequence: TGTGCCAGCAGGGGAGGGACAGGGGGCGAAGGGCCCTCGGGAAACACCATATATTTT. Encoded protein: CASRGGTGGEGPSGNTIYF. Full variable domain (missing parts from reference TRBV7-9 and TRBJ1-3): DTGVSQNPRHKITKRGQNVTFRCDPISEHNRLYWYRQTLGQGPEFLTYFQNEAQLEKSRLLSDRFSAERPKGSFSTLEIQRTEQGDSAMYLCASRGGTGGEGPSGNTIYFGEGSWLTVV.